This T cell receptor (beta chain) was identified in a study of T-cell reconstitution after alpha-beta-depleted transplantation in children. CDR3 length: 13 residues. CDR1 is SNHLY and CDR2 is FYNNEI in the germline V gene. V was cut by 7 bases and J by 6 bases, with 16 bases left in between. Study outcomes and limitations: Surviving recipient cells, namely T cells and thymic progenitors, were the source of high day-60 TCRbeta diversity in some patients.

This clonotype has just a few counts. Its target is not known. A library of TCRbeta sequences, prepared with unique molecular identifiers, was generated. TCRdb re-called the PCR reads through MiXCR, storing one row per CDR3 protein. The sample contains 250,000 or so distinct CDR3 sequences, 20% to 30% of which appear only once. This rearrangement joins TRBV2 to TRBJ2-7; D might be TRBD1 or TRBD2, each matching 5 bases. The origin of this receptor is a female patient younger than 10 who had a stem cell transplant for congenital amegakaryocytic thrombocytopenia, so the T cells may come from the graft donor. This material consisted of PBMCs, mostly from graft donor cells, taken 360 days after TCRalphabeta/CD19-depleted stem cell transplant. CDR3: CASNLRDPLEQYF. DNA for the CDR3: TGTGCCAGCAACCTAAGGGACCCGCTCGAGCAGTACTTC.